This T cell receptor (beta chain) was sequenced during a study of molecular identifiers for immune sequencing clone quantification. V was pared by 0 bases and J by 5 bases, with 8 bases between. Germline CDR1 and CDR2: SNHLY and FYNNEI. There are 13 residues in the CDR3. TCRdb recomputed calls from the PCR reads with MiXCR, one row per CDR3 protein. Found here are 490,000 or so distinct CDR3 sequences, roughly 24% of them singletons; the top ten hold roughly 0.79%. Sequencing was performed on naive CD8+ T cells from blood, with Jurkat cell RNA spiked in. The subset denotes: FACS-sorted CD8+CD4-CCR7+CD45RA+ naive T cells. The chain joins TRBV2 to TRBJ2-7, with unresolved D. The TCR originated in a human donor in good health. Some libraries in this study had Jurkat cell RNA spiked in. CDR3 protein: CASSEANSHEQYF. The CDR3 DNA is TGTGCCAGCAGTGAAGCTAATAGCCACGAGCAGTACTTC.